A selection of T cell receptor beta chains follows, all from one sample in a study of shared clonotypes between healthy human individuals. The assay was immunoSEQ multiplex PCR, and TCRdb's table has in-frame clones only and misses some. The sample yields over a million clones, 75% to 80% seen once. Sequenced sample: memory CD4+ T cells from PBMCs. Receptors were obtained from a man between 18 and 29 years old in good health. Some clones in this sample may be carry-over from other donors' samples. CDR3s include the opening cysteine and the closing phenylalanine or tryptophan. A D gene is named only where the DNA matches it firmly. Size tells how often a clone was seen (once, few, many) or the class of an expanded clone, and some rows leave it out.

d_call: NA
j_call: TRBJ2-7
v_call: TRBV5-1
clone_size: NA
cdr3_aa: CASSLEDSTYEQYF
cdr3_nt: TGCGCCAGCAGCTTAGAGGACAGCACCTACGAGCAGTACTTC

d_call: TRBD2
j_call: TRBJ2-5
v_call: TRBV28
clone_size: NA
cdr3_aa: CARPLPSGRLQETQYF
cdr3_nt: TGTGCCAGACCACTCCCTAGCGGGAGGCTCCAAGAGACCCAGTACTTC

d_call: NA
j_call: TRBJ2-1
v_call: TRBV6-5
clone_size: NA
cdr3_aa: CASSYSRGAHNEQFF
cdr3_nt: TGTGCCAGCAGTTACTCGAGGGGGGCCCACAATGAGCAGTTCTTC

d_call: NA
j_call: TRBJ1-3
v_call: TRBV9
clone_size: NA
cdr3_aa: CASSVDNPGFSGNTIYF
cdr3_nt: TGTGCCAGCAGCGTAGACAACCCGGGGTTCTCTGGAAACACCATATATTTT

d_call: NA
j_call: TRBJ2-3
v_call: TRBV18
clone_size: NA
cdr3_aa: CASSVRGVRGTDTQYF
cdr3_nt: TGTGCCAGCTCGGTCCGGGGCGTGCGTGGCACAGATACGCAGTATTTT

d_call: NA
j_call: TRBJ1-1
v_call: TRBV5-1
clone_size: NA
cdr3_aa: CASSLYGGPFGTEAFF
cdr3_nt: TGCGCCAGCAGCTTGTACGGAGGTCCCTTTGGCACTGAAGCTTTCTTT

d_call: NA
j_call: TRBJ2-5
v_call: TRBV18
clone_size: NA
cdr3_aa: CASSPDGREAQYF
cdr3_nt: TGTGCCAGCTCACCGGACGGACGAGAGGCCCAGTACTTC

d_call: NA
j_call: TRBJ1-2
v_call: TRBV7-2
clone_size: NA
cdr3_aa: CASSLGGAHLGNYGYTF
cdr3_nt: TGTGCCAGCAGCTTAGGAGGTGCTCACCTTGGAAACTATGGCTACACCTTC

d_call: NA
j_call: TRBJ2-3
v_call: TRBV5-6
clone_size: NA
cdr3_aa: CASSPLGGSTDTQYF
cdr3_nt: TGTGCCAGCAGCCCCCTGGGTGGGAGCACAGATACGCAGTATTTT

d_call: NA
j_call: TRBJ1-5
v_call: TRBV12-5
clone_size: NA
cdr3_aa: CASSGPDGQPQHF
cdr3_nt: TGTGCTAGCTCCGGGCCTGACGGTCAGCCCCAGCATTTT

d_call: NA
j_call: TRBJ2-7
v_call: TRBV20-1
clone_size: NA
cdr3_aa: CSASRESEQYF
cdr3_nt: TGCAGTGCTAGCAGGGAATCCGAGCAGTACTTC

d_call: NA
j_call: TRBJ2-1
v_call: TRBV4-1
clone_size: NA
cdr3_aa: CASSHVGRETYNEQFF
cdr3_nt: TGCGCCAGCAGCCATGTGGGGAGAGAAACCTACAATGAGCAGTTCTTC

d_call: NA
j_call: TRBJ1-2
v_call: TRBV5-8
clone_size: few
cdr3_aa: CASTFQTEDAYTF
cdr3_nt: TGTGCCAGCACCTTCCAAACCGAAGATGCCTACACCTTC

d_call: NA
j_call: TRBJ2-7
v_call: TRBV6-5
clone_size: NA
cdr3_aa: CASSRPVTPHEQYF
cdr3_nt: TGTGCCAGCAGCAGACCCGTAACACCCCACGAGCAGTACTTC

d_call: TRBD1
j_call: TRBJ2-7
v_call: TRBV29-1
clone_size: NA
cdr3_aa: CSVEGRGTGVYEQYF
cdr3_nt: TGCAGCGTTGAGGGTCGTGGGACAGGGGTATACGAGCAGTACTTC